This T cell receptor beta chain originates from a study of vaccination effects on CD4 cells after COVID-19. This clone was picked up a small number of times. Its target is unknown. Between the trimmed V and J ends, which lost 2 bases and 0 bases, there was a span of 6 bases. The CDR3 sequence is 13 residues long. The germline CDR1 and CDR2 sequences are GTSNPN and SVGIG (reference sequence). Following 10 days of culture, CD4+ T cells were isolated. Findings of the study overall: Both infection-induced and vaccine-induced clones contracted markedly at late post-vaccination timepoints. In vaccinees who were healthy, merely 1 out of 255 vaccine-induced clones cross-reacted with common cold coronaviruses. Early timepoints after infection were absent, and convalescent patients were few in the study.

Profiling relied on immunoSEQ multiplex PCR, and the TCRdb table lists in-frame clones only, not all of them. The sample has 40,000 or so clones, 65% to 80% seen once. The sequenced sample was CD4+ T cells from PBMCs cultured without peptide, obtained before COVID-19 vaccination. This chain links TRBV30 with TRBJ2-3; tentatively, D is TRBD2 (5 bases). The origin of this receptor is a human donor who received a COVID-19 vaccine. The DNA of the CDR3 is TGTGCCTGGAGTCGAGGGAGCACAGATACGCAGTATTTT. This encodes CAWSRGSTDTQYF.